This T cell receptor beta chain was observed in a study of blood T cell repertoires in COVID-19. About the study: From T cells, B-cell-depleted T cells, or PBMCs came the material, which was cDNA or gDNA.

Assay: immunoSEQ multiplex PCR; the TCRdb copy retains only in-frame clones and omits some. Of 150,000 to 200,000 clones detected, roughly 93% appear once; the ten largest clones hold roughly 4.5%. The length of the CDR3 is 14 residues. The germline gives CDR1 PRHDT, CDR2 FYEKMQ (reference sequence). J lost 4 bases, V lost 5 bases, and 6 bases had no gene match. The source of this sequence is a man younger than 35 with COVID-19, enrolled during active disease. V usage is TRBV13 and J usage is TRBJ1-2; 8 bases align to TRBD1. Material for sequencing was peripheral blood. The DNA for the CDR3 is TGTGCCAGCAGCCAAACGGGACAGGCCTATGGCTACACCTTC. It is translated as CASSQTGQAYGYTF.